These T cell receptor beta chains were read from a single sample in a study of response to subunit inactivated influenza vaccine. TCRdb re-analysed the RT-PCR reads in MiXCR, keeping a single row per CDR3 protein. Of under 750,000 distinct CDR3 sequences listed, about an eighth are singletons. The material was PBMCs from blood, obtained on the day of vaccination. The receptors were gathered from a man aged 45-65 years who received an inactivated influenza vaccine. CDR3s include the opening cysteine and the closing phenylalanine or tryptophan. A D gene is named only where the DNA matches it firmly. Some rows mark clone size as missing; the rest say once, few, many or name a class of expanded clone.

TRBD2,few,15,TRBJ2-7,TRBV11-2,TGTGCCAGCAGACCCGTAGCGGGGGGTTTTTACGAGCAGTACTTC,CASRPVAGGFYEQYF
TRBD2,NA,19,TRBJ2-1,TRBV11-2,TGTGCCAGCAGCCCCTACCGTCTCGGATGGAGCGGGAGAAACAATGAGCAGTTCTTC,CASSPYRLGWSGRNNEQFF
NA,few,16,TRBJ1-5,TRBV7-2,TGTGCCAGCAGCTTAGTTGGGATATATGGCAATCAGCCCCAGCATTTT,CASSLVGIYGNQPQHF
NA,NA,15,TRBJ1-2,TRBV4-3,TGCGCCGGCAGCCAAGAATCCTGGGGCCGGGGTGGCTACACCTTC,CAGSQESWGRGGYTF
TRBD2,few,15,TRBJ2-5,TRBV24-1,TGTGCCACCAGTGATTTGGCTAGCGGGAGAGAGACCCAGTACTTC,CATSDLASGRETQYF
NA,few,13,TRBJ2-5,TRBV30,TGTGCCTGGAGTGTTCTTAACCAAGAGACCCAGTACTTC,CAWSVLNQETQYF
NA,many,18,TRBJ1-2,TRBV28,TGTGCCAGCAGTTTACCAGGCCTATCCCAAGCAGCCACCTATGGCTACACCTTC,CASSLPGLSQAATYGYTF
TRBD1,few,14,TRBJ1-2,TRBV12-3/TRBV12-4,TGTGTCAGCAGTCCAACCAAGACAGGGTATGGCTACACCTTC,CVSSPTKTGYGYTF
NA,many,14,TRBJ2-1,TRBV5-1,TGCGCCAGCAGCTTGGAGGGCGGCGACAATGAGCAGTTCTTC,CASSLEGGDNEQFF
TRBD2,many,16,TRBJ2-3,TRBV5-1,TGCGCCAGCAGCTTCGAGACTAGCGGGAGGTTATATACGCAGTATTTT,CASSFETSGRLYTQYF
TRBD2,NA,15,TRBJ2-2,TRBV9,TGTGCCAGCAGCCCCCGACTAGCGGCCACCGGGGAGCTGTTTTTT,CASSPRLAATGELFF
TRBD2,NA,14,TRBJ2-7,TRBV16,TGTGCCAGCAGCCACCCTGGGAGGGGCTACGAGCAGTACTTC,CASSHPGRGYEQYF
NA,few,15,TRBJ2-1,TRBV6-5,TGTGCCAGCAGTTACTCGCCAAACCCCTTAAATGAGCAGTTCTTC,CASSYSPNPLNEQFF
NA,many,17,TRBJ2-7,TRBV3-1,TGTGCCAGCAGCCCCCAAGTTGGAAAGGGGAGCTCCTACGAGCAGTACTTC,CASSPQVGKGSSYEQYF
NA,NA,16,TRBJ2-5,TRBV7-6,TGTGCCAGCAGCTTAGGGTCCTTTAGGGCGTCAGAGACCCAGTACTTC,CASSLGSFRASETQYF
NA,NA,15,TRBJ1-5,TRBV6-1,TGTGCCAGCAGGGCCGGACGGAGCTCTAATCAGCCCCAGCATTTT,CASRAGRSSNQPQHF
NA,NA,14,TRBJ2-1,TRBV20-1,TGCAGTGCTAGTCCCTTCTCGTCCTACAATGAGCAGTTCTTC,CSASPFSSYNEQFF
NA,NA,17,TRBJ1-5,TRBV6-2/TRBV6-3,TGTGCCAGCAGCCCGCCGCGGTCGGGGATGAGGGATCAGCCCCAGCATTTT,CASSPPRSGMRDQPQHF
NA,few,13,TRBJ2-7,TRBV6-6,TGTGCCAGCAGCCCCGAGGGGGTCCACGAGCAGTACTTC,CASSPEGVHEQYF
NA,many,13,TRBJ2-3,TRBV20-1,TGCAGTGCTAGAGCCGAGAGCCCAGATACGCAGTATTTT,CSARAESPDTQYF
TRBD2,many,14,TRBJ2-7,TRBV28,TGTGCCAGCAGCAAGGGACTAGCTCCCTACGAGCAGTACTTC,CASSKGLAPYEQYF
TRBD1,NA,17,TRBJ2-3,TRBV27,TGTGCCAGCAGTTTAAGTCTCGGGACAGCCAGTTTGGGTACGCAGTATTTT,CASSLSLGTASLGTQYF
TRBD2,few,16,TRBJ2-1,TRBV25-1,TGTGCCAGCAGTGAATTTGGGGGAGGGTCCTACAATGAGCAGTTCTTC,CASSEFGGGSYNEQFF
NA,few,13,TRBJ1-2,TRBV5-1,TGCGCCAGCAGCGACGGCAGGGGCTATGGCTACACCTTC,CASSDGRGYGYTF
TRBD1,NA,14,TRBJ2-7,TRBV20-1,TGCAGTGCTAGAGTCGGGACAGGGGCCTACGAGCAGTACTTC,CSARVGTGAYEQYF
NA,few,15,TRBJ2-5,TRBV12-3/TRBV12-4,TGTGCCAGCAGGGCCGCTGACAGGATACAAGAGACCCAGTACTTC,CASRAADRIQETQYF
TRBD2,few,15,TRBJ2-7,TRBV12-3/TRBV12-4,TGTGCCAGCAGTCCGACTAGCGGGAGGCGCAACGAGCAGTACTTC,CASSPTSGRRNEQYF
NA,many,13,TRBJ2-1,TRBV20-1,TGCAGTGCTAGTCGCGGTACGGGGAATGAGCAGTTCTTC,CSASRGTGNEQFF
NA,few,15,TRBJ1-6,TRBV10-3,TGTGCCATCAGTGAGTCAAACGGTTATAATTCACCCCTCCACTTT,CAISESNGYNSPLHF
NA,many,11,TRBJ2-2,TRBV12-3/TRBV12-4,TGTGCCACCCGACCGACCGGGGAGCTGTTTTTT,CATRPTGELFF
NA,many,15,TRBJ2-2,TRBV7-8,TGTGCCAGCAGCCCGACTAGAGGGAACACCGGGGAGCTGTTTTTT,CASSPTRGNTGELFF
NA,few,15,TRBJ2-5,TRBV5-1,TGCGCCAGCAGCTTGGTAGGGGACATCCAAGAGACCCAGTACTTC,CASSLVGDIQETQYF
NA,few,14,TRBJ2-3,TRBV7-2,TGTGCCAGCAGCTTCCGGACTACCACGGGTACGCAGTATTTT,CASSFRTTTGTQYF
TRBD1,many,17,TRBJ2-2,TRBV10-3,TGTGCCATCAGGGACCCGGGACAGGGGGCAAACACCGGGGAGCTGTTTTTT,CAIRDPGQGANTGELFF
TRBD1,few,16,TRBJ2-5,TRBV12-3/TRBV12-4,TGTGCCAGCCGCCTAGGGGGCGCGGGTAGAGGAGAGACCCAGTACTTC,CASRLGGAGRGETQYF
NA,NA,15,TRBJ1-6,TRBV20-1,TGCAGTGCTAGACAGACAAGCTCCTATAATTCACCCCTCCACTTT,CSARQTSSYNSPLHF
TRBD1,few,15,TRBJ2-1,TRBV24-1,TGTGCCACCAGTGACCTGGGACAGGCGGTCAATGAGCAGTTCTTC,CATSDLGQAVNEQFF
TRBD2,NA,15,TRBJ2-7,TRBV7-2,TGTGCCAGCGCAATGACTAGCGCGAGCTCCTACGAGCAGTACTTC,CASAMTSASSYEQYF
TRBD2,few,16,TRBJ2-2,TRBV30,TGTGCCTGGAGGGTAACCGGGACTAGCATCAACGGGGAGCTGTTTTTT,CAWRVTGTSINGELFF